A selection of T cell receptor beta chains follows, all from one sample in a study of shared clonotypes between healthy human individuals. Assay: immunoSEQ multiplex PCR; the TCRdb copy retains only in-frame clones and omits some. Seen here are about 2.5 million clones, 92% observed once, and the top ten hold around 0.38%. Sequencing was done on a sample of naive CD4+ T cells from PBMCs. These receptors came from a man aged 18 to 29 in good health. Some clones in this sample may be carry-over from other donors' samples. Both conserved end residues are part of each CDR3. Fields, in order: J gene, V gene, CDR3 protein.

J gene: TRBJ1-3
V gene: TRBV28
CDR3 protein: CASSLPLNTIYF

J gene: TRBJ2-5
V gene: TRBV7-3
CDR3 protein: CASSSSPGSSETQYF

J gene: TRBJ2-5
V gene: TRBV7-2
CDR3 protein: CASSLVTGGETQYF

J gene: TRBJ2-7
V gene: TRBV11-1
CDR3 protein: CASSLLATGDDEQYF

J gene: TRBJ2-1
V gene: TRBV5-1
CDR3 protein: CASSLEGTGYNEQFF

J gene: TRBJ1-1
V gene: TRBV6-1
CDR3 protein: CASTWSGGTEAFF

J gene: TRBJ1-2
V gene: TRBV15
CDR3 protein: CATSGGANYGYTF

J gene: TRBJ1-5
V gene: TRBV2
CDR3 protein: CASSEGVNQPQHF

J gene: TRBJ2-5
V gene: TRBV9
CDR3 protein: CASSLRPEETQYF

J gene: TRBJ2-7
V gene: TRBV28
CDR3 protein: CASNKGGTTYEQYF

J gene: TRBJ2-7
V gene: TRBV28
CDR3 protein: CASSPRHGSYEQYF

J gene: TRBJ1-2
V gene: TRBV29-1
CDR3 protein: CSVAARHAYGYTF

J gene: -
V gene: TRBV7-9
CDR3 protein: CASTVSGGRYEQYF

J gene: TRBJ2-2
V gene: TRBV10-3
CDR3 protein: CAISESRADRFNTGELFF

J gene: TRBJ2-3
V gene: TRBV9
CDR3 protein: CASSVGPSTDTQYF

J gene: TRBJ2-1
V gene: TRBV13
CDR3 protein: CASSLRTGTRYNEQFF

J gene: TRBJ2-7
V gene: TRBV5-4
CDR3 protein: CASSSGLAGAREQYF

J gene: TRBJ2-7
V gene: TRBV7-2
CDR3 protein: CASSLGQGFDEQYF